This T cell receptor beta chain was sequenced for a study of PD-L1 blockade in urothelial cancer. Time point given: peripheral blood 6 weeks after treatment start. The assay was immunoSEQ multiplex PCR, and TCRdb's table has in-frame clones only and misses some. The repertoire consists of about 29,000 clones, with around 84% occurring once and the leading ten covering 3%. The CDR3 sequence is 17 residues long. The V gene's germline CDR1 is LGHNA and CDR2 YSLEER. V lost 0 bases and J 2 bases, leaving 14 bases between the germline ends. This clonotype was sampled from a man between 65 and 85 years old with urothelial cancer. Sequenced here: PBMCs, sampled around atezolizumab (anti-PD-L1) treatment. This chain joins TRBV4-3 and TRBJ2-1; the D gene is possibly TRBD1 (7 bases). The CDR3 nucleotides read TGCGCCAGCAGCCAAGAGGGGTCCAGGGGGGCCTACAATGAGCAGTTCTTC. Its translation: CASSQEGSRGAYNEQFF.